Listed here is a single TCR beta chain. The CDR3 is 13 amino acids. Germline values: CDR1 GTSNPN, CDR2 SVGIG (reference sequence). Trimming took 3 bases from V and 2 from J, leaving 8 bases between them. The sample belongs to a study of control samples from healthy donors and cancer patients. Some clones are missing from TCRdb's copy, which holds only in-frame ones; the method was immunoSEQ multiplex PCR. The data contain about 120,000 clones, about 90% of them singletons. Material for sequencing was blood. The chain employs TRBV30 and TRBJ1-5, with D uncertain. This receptor was obtained from a man aged 18 to 29 in good health. CDR3 DNA sequence: TGTGCCTGGAGCGGATCCGGCAATCAGCCCCAGCATTTT. Its protein is CAWSGSGNQPQHF.